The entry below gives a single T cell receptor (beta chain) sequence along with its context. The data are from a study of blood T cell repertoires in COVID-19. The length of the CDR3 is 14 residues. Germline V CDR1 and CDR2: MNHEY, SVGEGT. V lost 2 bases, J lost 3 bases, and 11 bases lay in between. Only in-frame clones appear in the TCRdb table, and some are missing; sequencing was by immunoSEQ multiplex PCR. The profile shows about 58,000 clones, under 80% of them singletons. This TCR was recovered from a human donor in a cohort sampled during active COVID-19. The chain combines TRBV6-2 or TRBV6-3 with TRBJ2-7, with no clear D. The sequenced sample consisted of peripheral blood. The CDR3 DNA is TGTGCCAGCAGTTACGCCCGTGGAGACTACGAGCAGTACTTC. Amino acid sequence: CASSYARGDYEQYF.